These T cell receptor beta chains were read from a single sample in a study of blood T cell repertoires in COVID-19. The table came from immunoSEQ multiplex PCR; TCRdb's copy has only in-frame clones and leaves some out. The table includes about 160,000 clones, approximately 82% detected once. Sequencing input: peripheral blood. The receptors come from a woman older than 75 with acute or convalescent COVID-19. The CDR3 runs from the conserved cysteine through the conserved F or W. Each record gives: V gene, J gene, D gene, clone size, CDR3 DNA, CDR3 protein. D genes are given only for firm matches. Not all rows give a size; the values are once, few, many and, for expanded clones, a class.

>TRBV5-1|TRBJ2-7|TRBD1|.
TGCGCCAGCAGCAACCGGGACAGGACCTACGAGCAGTACTTC
CASSNRDRTYEQYF
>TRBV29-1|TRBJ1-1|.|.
TGCAGCGTTGAAGATTTGACAGGCAAAGCTTTCTTT
CSVEDLTGKAFF
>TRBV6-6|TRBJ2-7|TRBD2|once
TGTGCCAGCAGTCTTAGCGTGGAGCGGGAAATCTCCTACGAGCAGTACTTC
CASSLSVEREISYEQYF
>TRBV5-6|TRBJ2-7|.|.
TGTGCCAGCAGCTCCAGGGTTGGCGAGCAGTACTTC
CASSSRVGEQYF
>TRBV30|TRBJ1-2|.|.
TGTGCCTGGAGTCGGGTCTCGGGTGGCTACACCTTC
CAWSRVSGGYTF
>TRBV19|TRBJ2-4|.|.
TGTGCCAGTAAGGGAGGAGGGCTGGGCAAAAACATTCAGTACTTC
CASKGGGLGKNIQYF
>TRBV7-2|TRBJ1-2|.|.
TGTGCCAGCAGCTTAGGGTTCCTAGGCTATGGCTACACCTTC
CASSLGFLGYGYTF
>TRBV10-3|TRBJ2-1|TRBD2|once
TGTGCCATCAGTGCAACTACTAGCGGGAGCGATTCAGGTGAGCAGTTCTTC
CAISATTSGSDSGEQFF
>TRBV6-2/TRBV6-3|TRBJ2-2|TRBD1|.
TGTGCCAGCAGTCCCGGGACAGGACGTCGGAGCCCGAACACCGGGGAGCTGTTTTTT
CASSPGTGRRSPNTGELFF
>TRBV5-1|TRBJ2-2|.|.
TGCGCCAGCAGCTTGATGGGCTCTCAGAACACCGGGGAGCTGTTTTTT
CASSLMGSQNTGELFF
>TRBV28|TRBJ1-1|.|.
TGTGCCAGCAGTTTAGTGTCTAACACTGAAGCTTTCTTT
CASSLVSNTEAFF
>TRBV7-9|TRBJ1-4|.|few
TGTGCCAGCAGCGAATCCTGGGGGAGGAATGAAAAACTGTTTTTT
CASSESWGRNEKLFF
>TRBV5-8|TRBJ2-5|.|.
TGTGCCAGCAGCTTTCGTGGGAGTGGGGTAGGAGAGACCCAGTACTTC
CASSFRGSGVGETQYF
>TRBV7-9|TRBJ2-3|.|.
TGTGCCAGCAGTTCTTCTTTTACGCAGTATTTT
CASSSSFTQYF
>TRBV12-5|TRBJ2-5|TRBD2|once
TGTGCTAGTGCGTCTCTTAGCGGGGCACAAGAGACCCAGTACTTC
CASASLSGAQETQYF
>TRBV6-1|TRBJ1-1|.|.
TGTGCCAGCAGTGAAATGACAGCTAACACTGAAGCTTTCTTT
CASSEMTANTEAFF
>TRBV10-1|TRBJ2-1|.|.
TGCGCCAGCAGTGAGTTCGAGAGCTCCTACAATGAGCAGTTCTTC
CASSEFESSYNEQFF
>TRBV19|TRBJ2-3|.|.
TGTGCCAGTAGTATAGCCCAGGGTCGCGGCACAGATACGCAGTATTTT
CASSIAQGRGTDTQYF
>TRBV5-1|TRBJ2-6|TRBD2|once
TGCGCCAGCAGCCGTTATAGCGCGGGAGGCTCTGGGGCCAACGTCCTGACTTTC
CASSRYSAGGSGANVLTF
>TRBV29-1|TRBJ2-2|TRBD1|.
TGCAGCGTTGAAAATGACAGGGTAGGAGGGGAGCTGTTTTTT
CSVENDRVGGELFF
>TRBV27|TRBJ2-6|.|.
TGTGCCAGCAGTTTTCTGGTCCGGGAGGGGGCCAACGTCCTGACTTTC
CASSFLVREGANVLTF
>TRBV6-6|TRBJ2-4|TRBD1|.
TGTGCCAGCAAGGGGACAGAAAACATTCAGTACTTC
CASKGTENIQYF
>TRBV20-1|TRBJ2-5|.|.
TGCAGTGCCATGAGGGAGACCCAGTACTTC
CSAMRETQYF
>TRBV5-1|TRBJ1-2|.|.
TGCGCCAGCAGCTTAGATTCAGGTCTCTATGGCTACACCTTC
CASSLDSGLYGYTF
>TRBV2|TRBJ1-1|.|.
TGTGCCAGCACTCAAATACCCCCAGGCCAGGCTTTCTTT
CASTQIPPGQAFF
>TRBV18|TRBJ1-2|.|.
TGTGCCAGCTCACCAGCAGGGTTAAACTATGGCTACACCTTC
CASSPAGLNYGYTF
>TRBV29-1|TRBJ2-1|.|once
TGCAGCGTTGAGGGGAGCAGGGGGGAGAATGAGCAGTTCTTC
CSVEGSRGENEQFF
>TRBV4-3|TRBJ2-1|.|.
TGCGCCAGCAGCCCAACGGGGATTGAGCAGTTCTTC
CASSPTGIEQFF
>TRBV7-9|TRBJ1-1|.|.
TGTGCCAGCAGCTTATCGAGGGGAGGAAGGAACACTGAAGCTTTCTTT
CASSLSRGGRNTEAFF
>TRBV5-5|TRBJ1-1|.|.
TGTGCCAGCAGCCAGGGACTGCAGACAGCTTTCTTT
CASSQGLQTAFF
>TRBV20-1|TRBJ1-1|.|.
TGCAGTGCTAGTGAGGACATGAACACTGAAGCTTTCTTT
CSASEDMNTEAFF
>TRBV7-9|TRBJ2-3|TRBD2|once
TGTGCCAGCAGCTTAGCAACGGGACTAGCGGGATCATCGCAGTATTTT
CASSLATGLAGSSQYF
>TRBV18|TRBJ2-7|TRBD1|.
TGTGCCAGCTCACTACTTCGGGACAGCTACGAGCAGTACTTC
CASSLLRDSYEQYF
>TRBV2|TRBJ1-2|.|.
TGTGCCAGCAGTGAGGGAGGCAGATATGGCTACACCTTC
CASSEGGRYGYTF
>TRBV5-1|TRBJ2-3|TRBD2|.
TGCGCCAGCAGCCGAACTAGCGGGAGTTTGCCAGATACGCAGTATTTT
CASSRTSGSLPDTQYF
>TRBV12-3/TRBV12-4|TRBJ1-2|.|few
TGTGCCAGCAAACGACAATTGCTTGGCTACACCTTC
CASKRQLLGYTF
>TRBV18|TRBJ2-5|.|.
TGTGCCAGCTCACCACCCGGACTCCCTAGGGAGACCCAGTACTTC
CASSPPGLPRETQYF
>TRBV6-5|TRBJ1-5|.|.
TGTGCCAGCAATGGGGGAGGCAGCAATCAGCCCCAGCATTTT
CASNGGGSNQPQHF
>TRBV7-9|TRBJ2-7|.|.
TGTGCCAGCAGCTTATATCCCCTCCGCTACGAGCAGTACTTC
CASSLYPLRYEQYF
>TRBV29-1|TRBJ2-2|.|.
TGCGGAGGGACGTACGGCAACACCGGGGAGCTGTTTTTT
CGGTYGNTGELFF
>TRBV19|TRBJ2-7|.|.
TGTGCCAGTAGTATAGGTACAGGGAAAATCTACGAGCAGTACTTC
CASSIGTGKIYEQYF
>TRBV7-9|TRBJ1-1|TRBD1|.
TGTGCCAGCAGCTTAGGGGACAGTTACACTGAAGCTTTCTTT
CASSLGDSYTEAFF
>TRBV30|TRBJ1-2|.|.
TGTGCCTGGAGTCCTCTCTCGGTCTACACCTTC
CAWSPLSVYTF
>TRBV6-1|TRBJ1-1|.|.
TGTGCCAGCACCTACGGTGGACAGATGTTCACTGAAGCTTTCTTT
CASTYGGQMFTEAFF
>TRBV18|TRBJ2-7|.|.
TGTGCCAGCTCACCCCTCGGACAGAGCTCCTACGAGCAGTACTTC
CASSPLGQSSYEQYF
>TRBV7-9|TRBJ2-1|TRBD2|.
TGTGCCAGCAGCTTAGCGCGGGGGACTAGCGGGAGGTCCAATGAGCAGTTCTTC
CASSLARGTSGRSNEQFF
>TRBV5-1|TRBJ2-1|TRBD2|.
TGCACCAGCCGGACTGCCGGACTAGCGGGGAAGGGCACTTACAATGAGCAGTTCTTC
CTSRTAGLAGKGTYNEQFF
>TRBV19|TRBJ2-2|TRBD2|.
TGTGCCAGTAGTATATTAGCGGGAGGGCCAGTCGGGGAGCTGTTTTTT
CASSILAGGPVGELFF